These 9 T cell receptor beta chains were all obtained from the same sample, sequenced in a study of blood T cells in healthy people across ages. Then a second PCR, running about 7 to 11 cycles, was carried out with a sample-barcoded 5' primer and a J-beta primer mix. TCRdb reprocessed the 5' RACE reads via MiXCR and lists one record per CDR3 protein. Seen here are around 1,700,000 distinct CDR3 sequences, under 30% observed once, and the top ten hold roughly 8%. Material: blood. Every receptor here comes from a woman aged 25 to 39 in good health.

The chain employs TRBV7-9 and TRBJ1-2; 7 bases match TRBD1. Looked up from germline, CDR1 is SEHNR and CDR2 is FQNEAQ (reference sequence). Trimming removed 5 bases from V and 4 bases from J; junction bases left unmatched: 10. This CDR3 has 15 amino acids. The CDR3: CASSTEGAGRYGYTF. CDR3 in DNA: TGTGCCAGCAGCACCGAGGGGGCTGGACGCTATGGCTACACCTTC.

The table lists this clonotype with a few counts. The DNA for the CDR3 is TGTGCCAACTCGTTAGCGTACAACACAGATACGCAGTATTTT. It encodes CANSLAYNTDTQYF. This chain connects TRBV7-2 to TRBJ2-3; perhaps TRBD2 as D (5 bases). V gave up 10 bases and J gave up 2 bases, with 16 bases separating them. The CDR3 consists of 14 residues. CDR1 is SGHTA and CDR2 is FQGNSA in the germline V gene.

The chain couples TRBV6-5 to TRBJ2-2; D is tentatively TRBD1 or TRBD2 (5 bases each). Germline CDR1 and CDR2: MNHEY and SVGAGI. The CDR3 sequence is 16 residues long. Trimming left V 5 bases short and J 3 bases short, with 16 bases between. CDR3 loop: CASSPPSREYTGELFF. The CDR3 DNA reads TGTGCCAGCAGTCCCCCGTCCAGGGAGTACACCGGGGAGCTGTTTTTT.

Notes on this clonotype: With a much larger clone just one base away, this may be a read error. V gene TRBV27 combines with J gene TRBJ1-2; D not certain. The germline CDR1 and CDR2 sequences are MNHEY and SMNVEV (reference sequence). V lost 2 bases and J lost 0, with 7 bases in between. The CDR3 has 14 residues. CDR3 in amino acids: CASSLRATNYGYTF. The CDR3 DNA reads TGTGCCAGCAGTTTAAGGGCAACTAACTATGGCTACACCTTC.

This clonotype was seen more than once but under ten times. The chain employs TRBV6-6 and TRBJ2-5; 10 nucleotides match TRBD2. CDR3 size: 15 residues. After removal of 5 bases from V and 5 bases from J, the junction contained 8 bases not matched to a gene. Germline V lookup: CDR1 MNHNY, CDR2 SVGAGI (reference sequence). The CDR3 coding sequence is TGTGCCAGCAGTAGCGCGCTAGCGGGGGTGGAGACCCAGTACTTC. Residues: CASSSALAGVETQYF.

The chain uses TRBV9 and TRBJ1-6; TRBD1 aligns across 7 bases. The CDR3 consists of 16 residues. Germline CDR1 and CDR2: SGDLS and YYNGEE. The V and J ends lost 3 bases and 4 bases, in that order; junction bases with no gene match: 7. The DNA of the CDR3 is TGTGCCAGCAGCGCGGGGGGGGGACAGTATAATTCACCCCTCCACTTT. This encodes CASSAGGGQYNSPLHF.

This clonotype was found a few times. The rearrangement uses TRBV3-1 and TRBJ2-3; a possible D gene is TRBD2 (5 bases). This CDR3 region has 16 residues. The germline gives CDR1 LGHDT, CDR2 YNNKEL (reference sequence). V was clipped by 4 bases and J by 4 bases, with 18 bases between them. CDR3 residues: CASSRISGMRADTQYF. The CDR3 DNA reads as TGTGCCAGCAGCCGAATATCCGGGATGAGGGCAGATACGCAGTATTTT.

This clonotype occurred a few times. The chain is built from TRBV5-1 and TRBJ1-6, with D hard to call. Trimming took off 3 bases at V and 7 bases at J, with 11 bases between the two ends. The CDR3 spans 14 residues. Germline V gene sequence: CDR1 SGHRS, CDR2 YFSETQ. The CDR3 bases are TGCGCCAGCAGCTCCGAAGGAGGGAATTCACCCCTCCACTTT. Its protein product is CASSSEGGNSPLHF. The whole variable domain, filled in from reference TRBV5-1 and TRBJ1-6, reads KAGVTQTPRYLIKTRGQQVTLSCSPISGHRSVSWYQQTPGQGLQFLFEYFSETQRNKGNFPGRFSGRQFSNSRSEMNVSTLELGDSALYLCASSSEGGNSPLHFGNGTRLTVT.

The chain combines TRBV28 with TRBJ1-1; unclear D gene. Trimming left V 11 bases short and J 1 base short, with 11 bases between. CDR3 length: 12 residues. Germline V CDR1 and CDR2: MDHEN, SYDVKM. The CDR3 region has the DNA TGTGCCGGGAAAAGACCGAACACTGAAGCTTTCTTT. The encoded protein is CAGKRPNTEAFF.